The text below deals with one TCR beta chain. Its specificity is unknown. Building the TCR beta libraries relied on iRepertoire HTBI primers, and CDR3 regions underwent Arm-PCR. TCRdb re-called the multiplex PCR reads through MiXCR, storing one row per CDR3 protein. The sample holds 300,000 to 400,000 distinct CDR3 sequences, around a fifth seen once. Time point here: persistent/refractory GD, antithyroid drugs over 5 years with positive TRAb. PBMC RNA was the source of the TCR library. In Xi'an, China, an endocrinology department was the source of patients. A volume of approximately 9 milliliters of peripheral blood was collected in EDTA tubes. Trimming left V 1 base short and J 5 bases short, with 8 bases between. The CDR3 is 13 residues long. Germline assignment: CDR1 SGHDN and CDR2 FVKESK. The data are from a study of regulatory T cells in long-lasting Graves disease. Study-level information: Disease was considered persistent Graves' disease after over 5 years of antithyroid drugs (with positive TSH receptor antibodies). Notes on the study in general: Repertoires from persistent disease leaned toward TRBV28, TRBJ1-2 and TRBJ2-5.

The rearrangement joins TRBV14 to TRBJ1-2; D is uncertain. Source: peripheral blood mononuclear cells (PBMCs), taken when the disease was refractory, from a patient treated with antithyroid drugs. This sequence originates from a female donor with Graves disease. The CDR3 DNA follows: TGTGCCAGCAGCCAAGCGACAAGTTATGGCTACACCTTC. As protein: CASSQATSYGYTF. Drawing the rest from reference TRBV14 and TRBJ1-2, the complete variable domain is EAGVTQFPSHSVIEKGQTVTLRCDPISGHDNLYWYRRVMGKEIKFLLHFVKESKQDESGMPNNRFLAERTGGTYSTLKVQPAELEDSGVYFCASSQATSYGYTFGSGTRLTVV.